This T cell receptor beta chain was sequenced for a study of cytomegalovirus exposure and HLA in healthy donors. Overall study results and limits: Analyzed later, most CMV-associated TCR beta chains appeared HLA-restricted. Being productive about 87% or about 30% of the time was typical of most TCR beta V segments in an earlier analysis.

Vbeta (60) and Jbeta (13) primers were used in the PCR. In the authors' methods: About 12 million shared chains were among the about 80 million unique TCR beta chains that a later analysis counted. Sequenced by immunoSEQ multiplex PCR; TCRdb stores in-frame clones only, minus some. The V and J calls and clone size come from that table; D and trimming were worked out from the DNA. Among tens of thousands of clones listed, 78% were seen once. On this clone: No antigen is known for it.

CDR1 is SGHRS and CDR2 is YFSETQ in the germline V gene. The CDR3 length is 15 residues. V lost 0 bases and J 4 bases, leaving 13 bases between the germline ends. The sequenced material came from PBMCs. The rearrangement links TRBV5-1 to TRBJ1-1; possibly TRBD1 for D (6 bases). This clonotype was sampled from a woman aged 40-49 years in good health and CMV-seronegative. In DNA, the CDR3 is TGCGCCAGCAGCTTGGTCGGGGGGGCGCTCACTGAAGCTTTCTTT. This sequence encodes CASSLVGGALTEAFF.